These T cell receptor beta chains were read from a single sample in a study of T cells in Graves' hyperthyroidism and ophthalmopathy. Using its own MiXCR run on the multiplex PCR reads, TCRdb lists one record per CDR3 protein. The table lists 330,000 or so distinct CDR3 sequences, 18% of them singletons. Sequenced material: blood. The receptors stem from a woman in her forties with Graves' ophthalmopathy. The CDR3 runs from the conserved cysteine through the conserved F or W. D genes are given only for firm matches. Clone size, where shown, is once, few, many, or a class for clones that have expanded.

TRBJ2-5	many	-	17	TRBV11-2	TGTGCCAGCAGCTTAGGGGATCTAGGAGGGCCAGAAGAGACCCAGTACTTC	CASSLGDLGGPEETQYF
TRBJ1-6	many	-	14	TRBV10-3	TGTGCCATCAGTGAGTCTACGGATTCCTCACCCCTCCACTTT	CAISESTDSSPLHF
TRBJ1-2	-	-	13	TRBV29-1	TGCAGCGTTGAATGGGGTTCCAACTATGGCTACACCTTC	CSVEWGSNYGYTF
TRBJ2-7	few	-	12	TRBV13	TGTGCCAGCAAGGGGGGACTGAACGAGCAGTACTTC	CASKGGLNEQYF
TRBJ2-2	many	-	12	TRBV29-1	TGCAGCGTTGACAAAGGCACCGGGGAGCTGTTTTTT	CSVDKGTGELFF
TRBJ2-5	many	-	12	TRBV27	TGTGCCAGCAGTGACCAGTCAAAGACCCAGTACTTC	CASSDQSKTQYF
TRBJ2-5	many	TRBD1	15	TRBV6-5	TGTGCCAGCCAGCAACGACAGGGGTTCGGAGAGACCCAGTACTTC	CASQQRQGFGETQYF
TRBJ1-1	many	-	15	TRBV2	TGTGCCAGCAGTGGGATAGGGGGGCTGAGAACTGAAGCTTTCTTT	CASSGIGGLRTEAFF
TRBJ1-5	many	TRBD1	15	TRBV6-1	TGTGCCAGCAGTCTGTCCGGGACAGGGAATCAGCCCCAGCATTTT	CASSLSGTGNQPQHF
TRBJ2-7	many	TRBD1	14	TRBV28	TGTGCCAGCAGTGAGACAGGGGGGTTAGACGAGCAGTACTTC	CASSETGGLDEQYF
TRBJ2-7	many	TRBD1	16	TRBV15	TGTGCCACCAGCAGAGACCCAGGGACAGGATCCTACGAGCAGTACTTC	CATSRDPGTGSYEQYF
TRBJ2-3	few	-	15	TRBV12-3/TRBV12-4	TGTGCCAGCATACCAGGGGCCAGCTCCACAGATACGCAGTATTTT	CASIPGASSTDTQYF
TRBJ1-2	many	-	15	TRBV5-1	TGCGCCAGCAGCTTGGACCCCGGGGGGCTCTATGGCTACACCTTC	CASSLDPGGLYGYTF
TRBJ1-1	many	-	16	TRBV28	TGTGCCAGCAGTTTACCAGGCTCCGACTGGAACACTGAAGCTTTCTTT	CASSLPGSDWNTEAFF
TRBJ2-5	many	-	15	TRBV9	TGTGCCAGCAGCGTGGGAACAGGGAGAAAAGAGACCCAGTACTTC	CASSVGTGRKETQYF
TRBJ2-5	-	-	14	TRBV5-1	TGCGCCAGCAGCTTGGCTTCGGGAGCGGAGACCCAGTACTTC	CASSLASGAETQYF
TRBJ2-7	-	TRBD2	16	TRBV18	TGTGCCAGCTCACCACTGACTAGCGGGAGCTCCTACGAGCAGTACTTC	CASSPLTSGSSYEQYF
TRBJ1-3	-	-	12	TRBV6-1	TGTGCCACCATCGGGGACGAAAACACCATATATTTT	CATIGDENTIYF
TRBJ2-7	many	-	15	TRBV12-3/TRBV12-4	TGTGCCAGCAGTTTAGCGGGTGTGGGAGCCTACGAGCAGTACTTC	CASSLAGVGAYEQYF
TRBJ2-7	-	-	14	TRBV9	TGTGCCAGCAGCCCTGGACTGTTATCCTACGAGCAGTACTTC	CASSPGLLSYEQYF
TRBJ1-2	-	-	13	TRBV20-1	TGCAGTGCTCAGGAAGGGGTCGGCTATGGCTACACCTTC	CSAQEGVGYGYTF
TRBJ1-2	many	-	16	TRBV11-1	TGTGCCAGCAGCCCGCAACGGAGTATAGTAAACTATGGCTACACCTTC	CASSPQRSIVNYGYTF
TRBJ1-2	many	TRBD1	13	TRBV6-1	TGTGCCAGCGTACGTACAGGGGTCGGCGGCTACACCTTC	CASVRTGVGGYTF
TRBJ1-1	many	-	15	TRBV7-8	TGTGCCAGCAGCCCAAGGCTGAGGGCTCACACTGAAGCTTTCTTT	CASSPRLRAHTEAFF
TRBJ2-7	many	TRBD1	14	TRBV27	TGTGCCAGCAGCAATCACAGGGGACCCTACGAGCAGTACTTC	CASSNHRGPYEQYF
TRBJ1-1	many	-	14	TRBV5-1	TGCGCCAGCAGCTTGGACAGCATAGCGAAGGAAGCTTTCTTT	CASSLDSIAKEAFF
TRBJ1-1	many	TRBD1	18	TRBV6-2/TRBV6-3	TGTGCCAGCAGTTTTTTCGGCAGGGGGCTCTCCTTGAACACTGAAGCTTTCTTT	CASSFFGRGLSLNTEAFF
TRBJ1-1	-	-	14	TRBV6-1	TGTGCCAGCAGTAATATCAGAGGAATTACTGAAGCTTTCTTT	CASSNIRGITEAFF
TRBJ1-2	many	TRBD1	15	TRBV15	TGTGCCACCAGCAGGGGACAGGGGGCGGCCTATGGCTACACCTTC	CATSRGQGAAYGYTF
TRBJ1-2	-	-	14	TRBV9	TGTGCCAGCAGCCGTACAGGTGGAAACTATGGCTACACCTTC	CASSRTGGNYGYTF
TRBJ2-7	-	TRBD1	15	TRBV28	TGTGCCAGCAGGGGGACAGGGAACCTGGGGGGGGAGCAGTACTTC	CASRGTGNLGGEQYF
TRBJ2-6	many	-	17	TRBV10-3	TGTGCCATCAGTGAAGCCAAGACGAGCTCTGGGGCCAACGTCCTGACTTTC	CAISEAKTSSGANVLTF
TRBJ1-5	few	TRBD1	15	TRBV11-2	TGTGCCAGCAGCCAGACCGGGACAGCCAATCAGCCCCAGCATTTT	CASSQTGTANQPQHF
TRBJ2-1	many	-	15	TRBV7-2	TGTGCCAGCAGCTTAGCGTCTTTCTCATACAATGAGCAGTTCTTC	CASSLASFSYNEQFF
TRBJ2-5	many	-	15	TRBV6-1	TGTGCCAGCAGTGTTGGACCCGGGGTCCAAGAGACCCAGTACTTC	CASSVGPGVQETQYF
TRBJ1-1	many	-	14	TRBV6-2/TRBV6-3	TGTGCCAGCAGTTACCCAGGGGCGGCCACTGAAGCTTTCTTT	CASSYPGAATEAFF
TRBJ2-2	many	-	17	TRBV28	TGTGCCAGCAGTCCCCCCGGGGGGGGACAGGCGGTCGGGGAGCTGTTTTTT	CASSPPGGGQAVGELFF
TRBJ2-7	medium-sized	TRBD2	14	TRBV12-3/TRBV12-4	TGTGCCAGCAGGTTAGCGGGAGGGCCCTACGAGCAGTACTTC	CASRLAGGPYEQYF
TRBJ2-7	many	-	11	TRBV20-1	TGCAGTGCTAGTTTGGGTAACGAGCAGTACTTC	CSASLGNEQYF
TRBJ2-5	many	-	15	TRBV14	TGTGCCAGCAGCCAAATCACGAGGCCCCAAGAGACCCAGTACTTC	CASSQITRPQETQYF
TRBJ2-2	many	-	17	TRBV7-2	TGTGCCAGCAGCATCCCCCCGGGGCACGTGAACACCGGGGAGCTGTTTTTT	CASSIPPGHVNTGELFF
TRBJ1-2	many	-	15	TRBV7-2	TGTGCCAGCAGCTTAGCCGGGGGCCCGGACTATGGCTACACCTTC	CASSLAGGPDYGYTF
TRBJ1-3	many	-	14	TRBV12-3/TRBV12-4	TGTGCCAGCAGTTTGGGTCGGAGACTAAACACCATATATTTT	CASSLGRRLNTIYF
TRBJ1-5	many	-	14	TRBV28	TGTGCCCGCTCCGGGAGGAGGGTAGGTCAGCCCCAGCATTTT	CARSGRRVGQPQHF
TRBJ1-5	many	TRBD1	15	TRBV20-1	TGCAGTGCTAGGGCCTTGGGACAGGGTAATCAGCCCCAGCATTTT	CSARALGQGNQPQHF
TRBJ2-5	many	-	12	TRBV7-3	TGTGCCAGCAGCCCAAATGGGGAGACCCAGTACTTC	CASSPNGETQYF
TRBJ1-2	many	-	12	TRBV19	TGTGCCACCCCGACAGAAGGGAATGGCTACACCTTC	CATPTEGNGYTF
TRBJ1-2	many	TRBD1	15	TRBV6-1	TGTGCCACCCTTTGGCCGACAGGGAACTTCTATGGCTACACCTTC	CATLWPTGNFYGYTF
TRBJ2-2	-	-	16	TRBV5-4	TGTGCCAGCAGCTTGCTTCCGGGAACAGGGCGAGGGGAGCTGTTTTTT	CASSLLPGTGRGELFF
TRBJ1-1	many	-	11	TRBV12-3/TRBV12-4	TGTGCCAGCAGTCTCAAGACTGAAGCTTTCTTT	CASSLKTEAFF
TRBJ1-5	many	TRBD1	15	TRBV5-5	TGTGCCAGCAGTTCCGGGACAGGTATGAATCAGCCCCAGCATTTT	CASSSGTGMNQPQHF
TRBJ1-5	-	TRBD1	15	TRBV6-1	TGTGCCAGCAGTGAAGTCCAGGGGGCGAGTCAGCCCCAGCATTTT	CASSEVQGASQPQHF
TRBJ1-2	many	TRBD1	11	TRBV29-1	TGCAGCGCTACGACAGGGAGGGGCTACACCTTC	CSATTGRGYTF
TRBJ2-5	many	-	13	TRBV28	TGTGCCACGGATTTGAACCTACAAGAGACCCAGTACTTC	CATDLNLQETQYF
TRBJ2-7	many	TRBD2	15	TRBV12-3/TRBV12-4	TGTGCCAGCAATCCGACCCCCATTACTAGCGGGAGGGTGTACTTC	CASNPTPITSGRVYF